This TCR beta chain comes out of a study of blood T cell repertoires in COVID-19. About the research overall: Sources were T cells, B-cell-depleted T cells, or PBMCs; the material itself was cDNA or gDNA.

J was trimmed by 7 bases and V by 4 bases; bases with no gene match: 9. Germline-derived CDR1 and CDR2 are GTSNPN and SVGIG (reference sequence). CDR3 size: 13 residues. Methods used by the authors: Amplification with reference gene primers provided the estimates of nucleated cell counts. TCRdb's copy holds only in-frame clones and misses some; the assay was immunoSEQ multiplex PCR. V and J calls and clone size are those listed in that table; D and trimming were worked out from the DNA. This sample has 130,000 to 150,000 clones; about 79% occur once, and the top ten carry 7.2%. Sequencing input: peripheral blood. This chain joins TRBV30 and TRBJ1-1; 7 bases agree with TRBD1. This clonotype was sampled from a woman aged 50 to 65 in a cohort sampled during active or convalescent COVID-19. The CDR3 region has the DNA TGTGCCTGGAACAGGGGTTGGGCGGATGAAGCTTTCTTT. Encoded protein: CAWNRGWADEAFF.